This note documents a single T cell receptor beta chain sequence. It has no known antigen specificity. Nothing much larger sits one base from this clone, and base qualities are not available. CD8 naive samples were obtained by positive selection for CCR7 among CD45RO-negative cells, yielding a CD45RA+CCR7+ population from which TemRA cells were excluded. Healthy HIV-negative adults with no recently reported acute infections or vaccinations were included as donors. Every donor was a Caucasian adult residing in Nashville, Tennessee, USA. Blood was collected by leukapheresis, and PBMCs were isolated by Ficoll-Histopaque density gradient centrifugation and then cryopreserved in liquid nitrogen vapor phase. Analytical flow cytometry was used to check the purity and quantity of each magnetically sorted T cell population. Genomic DNA was isolated from every sorted fraction and measured by UV absorbance on a Nanodrop 2000c.

This entry comes from a study of shared clonotypes between healthy human individuals (dated by TCRdb to 2018 to 2020). For context, the study as a whole: A few men and a couple of women, aged 18 to 49 years, made up the cohort. Leukapheresis yielded between about 0.9 and 10 billion PBMCs per donor. For each donor, three plates each were used for CD4 naive and CD4 memory, two plates were used for CD8 naive, and one plate was used for CD8 memory. To estimate repertoire size and how much clonotypes are shared between individuals, the study performed deep sequencing of blood TCR repertoires from five healthy adults. Different laboratories and diverse techniques were used to prepare libraries and sequence TCR repertoires, to increase sequencing depth and limit assay-specific biases. The study at large found these results: When four donors were compared, the shared fraction of clonotypes was about 5.5% for naive CD4, 3.5% to 4% for naive CD8, roughly 2.5% for memory CD4, and 0.3% to 0.5% for memory CD8. Only blood was sampled, and tissue TCR repertoires likely differ from those in blood. Pairwise subsampling indicated that sequencing depth was expected to affect the degree of clonotype sharing among donors. Clonotypes shared by all four sorted-subset donors showed higher generation probabilities than non-shared clonotypes. Incomplete sequencing was indicated by rarefaction of sorted-subset datasets, despite the large sequencing depth. Naive subsets generally had larger estimated clonotype richness than memory subsets did. Because the study included a small number of donors, the genetic and exposure-history diversity represented was limited.

Using the deep immunoSEQ assay, TCR CDR3 regions were amplified from genomic DNA by multiplex PCR. Extracted genomic DNA from each cell subset was spread evenly across all wells of several immunoSEQ 96-well plates, with each plate serving as a replicate. For sorted subsets, each replicate PCR was loaded with 200 ng genomic DNA, equivalent to 30,000 or so T cell genomes. Purified libraries were quantified with a Qubit 3.0 fluorometer, sized on a Bioanalyzer 2100, and re-quantified with the KAPA Library Quantification kit. A separate single-read 150-cycle Illumina NextSeq 550 flow cell was used to sequence each immunoSEQ 96-well plate. The authors' pipeline ran thus. Because the immunoSEQ output included only junctional sequences and no quality scores, the filtering could not be the same as the filtering used for full-length reads. Sequences were annotated with PyIR, a Python wrapper for IgBLAST v1.9, and V/J genes and CDR3 were assigned using IMGT germline references. Reads were filtered out if the reads had weak V/J assignments (E-value above 1e-6), no CDR3, stop codons, out-of-frame junctions, or ambiguous translated residues. V3J clonotypes were defined as sequences sharing an identical inferred V gene, J gene, and CDR3 amino acid sequence. Percentage overlap between repertoires was computed as shared unique clonotypes divided by the size of the smaller repertoire. RTK rarefaction, the Chao1 estimator, and Recon v2.1 estimates of unobserved clonotypes were used to assess repertoire richness. Generation probabilities for all TCRbeta clonotypes obtained by the gDNA method from a handful of donors were computed using OLGA. TCRdb stores this immuneACCESS table with in-frame sequences only. Part of the clones is absent; in the studies checked, under half of the shortfall reflects unresolved V genes, and no reason is known for the rest. From that table come the V and J calls and clone size; the DNA was used to work out D and trimming. Present in this sample are about 2.2 million clones, roughly 91% of which were seen just once. Jointly, the top ten make up around 1.7% of the sample.

The CDR3 goes from the cysteine to the phenylalanine over 17 residues. This entry keeps only the CDR3 DNA: 51 bases, framed from base 1. The V end gives up 2 bases and the J end 7 bases, leaving 13 bases in the junction not matched to a gene. From a lookup of the germline V gene, CDR1 and CDR2 are SNHLY and FYNNEI. The rearranged segments are TRBV2 and TRBJ2-5; 10 central nucleotides agree with TRBD2. The TCR comes from a man younger than 35 in good health. Some clones in this sample may be carry-over from other donors' samples. Sequenced input: naive CD8+ T cells from PBMCs. Taken with the paper, the label for cell subset or site translates to: CD45RA+CCR7+. The CDR3 protein sequence reads: CASSEFASGGVPGTQYF. The DNA sequence is given as TGTGCCAGCAGTGAATTTGCTAGCGGGGGAGTCCCGGGGACCCAGTACTTC.